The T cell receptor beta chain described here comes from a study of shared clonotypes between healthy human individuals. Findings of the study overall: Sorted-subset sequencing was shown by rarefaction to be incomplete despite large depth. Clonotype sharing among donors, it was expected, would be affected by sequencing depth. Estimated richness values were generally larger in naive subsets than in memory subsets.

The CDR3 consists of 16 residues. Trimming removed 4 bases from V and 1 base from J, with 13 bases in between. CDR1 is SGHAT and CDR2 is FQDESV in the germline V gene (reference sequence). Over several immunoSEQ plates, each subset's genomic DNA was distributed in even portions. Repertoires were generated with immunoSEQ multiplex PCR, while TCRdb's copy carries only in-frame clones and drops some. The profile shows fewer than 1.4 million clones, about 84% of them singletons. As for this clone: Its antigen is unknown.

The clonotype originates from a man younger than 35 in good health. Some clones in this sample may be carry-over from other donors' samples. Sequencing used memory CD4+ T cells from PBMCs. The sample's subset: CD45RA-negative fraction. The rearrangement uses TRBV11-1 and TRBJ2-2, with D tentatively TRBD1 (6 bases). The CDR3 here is CASSSGRGGNTGELFF. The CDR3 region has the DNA TGTGCCAGCAGCTCAGGCAGGGGCGGGAACACCGGGGAGCTGTTTTTT. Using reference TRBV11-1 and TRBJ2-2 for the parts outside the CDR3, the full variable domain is EAEVAQSPRYKITEKSQAVAFWCDPISGHATLYWYRQILGQGPELLVQFQDESVVDDSQLPKDRFSAERLKGVDSTLKIQPAELGDSAMYLCASSSGRGGNTGELFFGEGSRLTVL.